These T cell receptor beta chains were read from a single sample in a study of T cell repertoires in cytomegalovirus infection. Using its own MiXCR run on the reads, TCRdb lists one record per CDR3 protein. The data show approximately 220,000 distinct CDR3 sequences, approximately 38% seen once. These receptors have no known antigen. Sample: CD8+ T cells from cultured PBMCs, taken from culture after CMV antigen stimulation. The source is a human donor in good health (CMV status not recorded). Some clones in this sample may be carry-over from other donors' samples. Both conserved end residues are part of each CDR3. Each record gives: V gene, clone size, J gene, D gene, CDR3 protein, CDR3 DNA. D genes are given only for firm matches. For some rows the clone size is stated as once, few or many, or as a class when expanded; others skip it.

TRBV15	.	TRBJ2-7	TRBD1	CATSSGTGDYEQYF	TGTGCCACCAGCAGCGGGACAGGGGACTACGAGCAGTACTTC
TRBV28	.	TRBJ2-7	TRBD2	CASSLYTSDPYEQYF	TGTGCCAGCAGTTTGTATACTAGCGACCCCTACGAGCAGTACTTC
TRBV10-3	.	TRBJ1-4	.	CAISERGFNEKLFF	TGTGCCATCAGTGAAAGAGGATTTAATGAAAAACTGTTTTTT
TRBV12-3/TRBV12-4	once	TRBJ2-3	TRBD1	CASSFGQGNGDTQYF	TGTGCCAGCAGTTTTGGACAGGGGAACGGAGATACGCAGTATTTT
TRBV7-2	.	TRBJ2-7	.	CASSPKGGRAYEQYF	TGTGCCAGCAGCCCAAAGGGGGGGAGGGCCTACGAGCAGTACTTC
TRBV7-3	few	TRBJ2-3	.	CASSRTSTDTQYF	TGTGCCAGCAGCCGTACTAGCACAGATACGCAGTATTTT
TRBV15	.	TRBJ1-1	.	CATSPNMNTEAFF	TGTGCCACCAGTCCGAATATGAACACTGAAGCTTTCTTT
TRBV6-5	.	TRBJ2-3	TRBD1	CASSSGTGVSTDTQYF	TGTGCCAGCAGTTCGGGGACAGGGGTTAGCACAGATACGCAGTATTTT
TRBV11-2	few	TRBJ1-2	TRBD1	CASSLQGGIYGYTF	TGTGCCAGCAGCTTACAAGGGGGCATCTATGGCTACACCTTC
TRBV4-1	few	TRBJ2-2	.	CASSHGPGMKLAGELFF	TGCGCCAGCAGCCACGGACCCGGGATGAAGCTGGCCGGGGAGCTGTTTTTT
TRBV20-1	many	TRBJ2-1	.	CSATLQSSYNEQFF	TGCAGTGCTACTTTACAGAGCTCCTACAATGAGCAGTTCTTC
TRBV7-9	few	TRBJ2-7	TRBD2	CASSSRLAGTYEQYF	TGTGCCAGCAGCTCCCGACTAGCGGGAACCTACGAGCAGTACTTC
TRBV4-1	.	TRBJ2-3	.	CASSRQTSTDTQYF	TGCGCCAGCAGCCGCCAGACTAGTACAGATACGCAGTATTTT
TRBV20-1	few	TRBJ2-7	.	CSARGQGPEQYF	TGCAGTGCTAGAGGTCAGGGGCCCGAGCAGTACTTC
TRBV18	few	TRBJ2-2	.	CASSPTTRDTGELFF	TGTGCCAGCTCACCAACCACTAGAGATACCGGGGAGCTGTTTTTT